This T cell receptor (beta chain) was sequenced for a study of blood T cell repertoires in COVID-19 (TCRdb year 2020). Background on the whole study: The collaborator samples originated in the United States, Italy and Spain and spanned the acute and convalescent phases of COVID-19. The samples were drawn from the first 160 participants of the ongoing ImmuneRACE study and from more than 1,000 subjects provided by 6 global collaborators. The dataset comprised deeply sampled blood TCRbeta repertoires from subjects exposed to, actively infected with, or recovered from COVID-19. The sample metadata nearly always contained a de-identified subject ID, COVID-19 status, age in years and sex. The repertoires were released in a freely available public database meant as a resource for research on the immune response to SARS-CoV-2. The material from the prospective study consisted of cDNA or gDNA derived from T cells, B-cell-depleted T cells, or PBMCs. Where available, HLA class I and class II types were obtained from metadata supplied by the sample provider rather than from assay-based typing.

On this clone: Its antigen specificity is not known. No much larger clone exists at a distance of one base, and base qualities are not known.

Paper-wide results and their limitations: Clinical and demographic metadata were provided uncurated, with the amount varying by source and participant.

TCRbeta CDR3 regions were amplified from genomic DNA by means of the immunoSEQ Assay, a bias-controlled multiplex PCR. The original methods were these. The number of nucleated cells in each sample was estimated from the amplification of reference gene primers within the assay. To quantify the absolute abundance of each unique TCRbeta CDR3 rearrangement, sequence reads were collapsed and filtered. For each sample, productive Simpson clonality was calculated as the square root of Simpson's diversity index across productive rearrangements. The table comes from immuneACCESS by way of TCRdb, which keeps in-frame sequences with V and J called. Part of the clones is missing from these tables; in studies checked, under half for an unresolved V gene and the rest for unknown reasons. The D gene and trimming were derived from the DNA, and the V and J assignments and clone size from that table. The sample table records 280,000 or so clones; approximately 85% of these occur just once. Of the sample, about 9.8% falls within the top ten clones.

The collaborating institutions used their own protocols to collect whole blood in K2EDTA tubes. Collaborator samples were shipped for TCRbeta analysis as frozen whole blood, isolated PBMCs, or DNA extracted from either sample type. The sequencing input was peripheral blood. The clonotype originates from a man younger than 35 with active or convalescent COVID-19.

DNA sequence: TGTGCCAGCTCACTCACAGGGTTTCGAGAGACCCAGTACTTC. Its translation is CASSLTGFRETQYF. Recombination linked TRBV18 to TRBJ2-5; tentative D gene TRBD1, with 6 bases matching. The V and J ends are trimmed by 4 bases and 4 bases, leaving 13 bases between them. Counted from cysteine to phenylalanine, this CDR3 has 14 amino acids. The read is trimmed to its CDR3 DNA, 42 bases read in frame from base 1. For CDR1 and CDR2, the germline V gene lists KGHSH and LQKENI.